These 22 T cell receptor beta chains were all obtained from the same sample, sequenced in a study of breast tumors, draining lymph nodes, adjacent tissues. Axillary draining lymph nodes of breast cancer patients supplied the node samples. TCRdb used MiXCR to reprocess the multiplex PCR reads, holding one entry per CDR3 protein. The sample includes under 300,000 distinct CDR3 sequences, around 34% of them seen just once. Input material: axillary lymph node tissue. The source of these receptors is a female donor with breast cancer. Some clones in this sample may be carry-over from other donors' samples.

This clonotype was detected many times. This chain joins TRBV19 and TRBJ2-2; weak D call: TRBD2 (5 bases). Per germline, CDR1 LNHDA and CDR2 SQIVND (reference sequence). The CDR3 covers 14 residues. The germline V and J ends were trimmed by 0 bases and 5 bases, with 7 bases remaining between them. The chain's CDR3 is CASSIDRGTGELFF. The CDR3 region has the DNA TGTGCCAGTAGTATAGATCGCGGGACCGGGGAGCTGTTTTTT.

The rearrangement links TRBV2 to TRBJ2-5, with D possibly being TRBD2 (5 bases). V gave up 4 bases and J gave up 2 bases, with 8 bases separating them. The CDR3 runs to 13 residues. Germline V CDR1 and CDR2: SNHLY, FYNNEI. The CDR3 nucleotides are TGTGCCAGCAGTGCGGGAAGACAAGAGACCCAGTACTTC. This encodes CASSAGRQETQYF.

This clonotype has a handful of counts. Just one base apart from a much larger clone, this may be a read error. This sequence joins TRBV20-1 and TRBJ2-7, with 10 nucleotides matching TRBD2. Trimming at V came to 6 bases and at J to 6 bases, leaving 11 bases not matched to a gene. CDR3 size: 14 residues. The V gene's germline CDR1 is DFQATT and CDR2 SNEGSKA (reference sequence). The CDR3 protein is CSAKKAGGPAEQYF. CDR3 nucleotide sequence: TGCAGTGCCAAGAAAGCGGGAGGGCCAGCCGAGCAGTACTTC.

V usage is TRBV11-2 and J usage is TRBJ2-2; either TRBD1 or TRBD2 may fit D (6 bases each). V lost 5 bases and J lost 2, with 15 bases in between. Germline V gene lookup returns CDR1 SGHAT and CDR2 FQNNGV. The CDR3 extends over 16 amino acids. The CDR3 DNA sequence: TGTGCCAGCAGCCCCCTCGGGGGCGCTAACACCGGGGAGCTGTTTTTT. Translation gives CASSPLGGANTGELFF.

V usage is TRBV20-1 and J usage is TRBJ1-2; D is unclear. The V end was cut by 6 bases, the J end by 12 bases, with 20 bases between. This CDR3 has 12 amino acids. Looked up from germline, CDR1 is DFQATT and CDR2 is SNEGSKA (reference sequence). The CDR3 region is CSAERRKTGNTF. The CDR3 DNA sequence: TGCAGTGCGGAGCGCAGAAAAACTGGAAACACCTTC.

The table lists this clonotype with many counts. The gene calls are TRBV6-1 and TRBJ2-7; D gene unclear. Germline assignment: CDR1 MNHNS and CDR2 SASEGT. V was clipped by 0 bases and J by 2 bases, with 11 bases between them. The CDR3 runs to 15 residues. CDR3 residues: CASSEASGWTYEQYF. CDR3 DNA sequence: TGTGCCAGCAGTGAAGCGTCGGGCTGGACCTACGAGCAGTACTTC.

The genes are TRBV20-1 and TRBJ1-5; possibly TRBD1 for D (5 bases). Germline V gene lookup returns CDR1 DFQATT and CDR2 SNEGSKA (reference sequence). CDR3 length: 15 amino acids. V lost 3 bases to trimming and J lost 1 base, with 13 bases between them. The CDR3, as DNA: TGCAGTGCTAGGCGAGAGGGGTCCAGCAATCAGCCCCAGCATTTT. Protein product: CSARREGSSNQPQHF.

Comments on this clonotype: One junction end disagrees with the germline gene, perhaps due to a read error. The chain recombines TRBV7-7 with TRBJ2-2; no clear D gene. This CDR3 region has 13 residues. CDR1 and CDR2 (germline): SSHAT, FNYEAQ (reference sequence). Written as DNA, the CDR3 is TGTGCTAGCAGTTTCACCATAACCGGGGAGCTGTTTTTT. Translated: CASSFTITGELFF.

This clonotype was observed at least ten times. The chain employs TRBV9 and TRBJ2-7; TRBD2 is a possible D gene (6 bases). The V end lost 4 bases, the J end lost 2 bases, and 19 bases lay between the germline ends. In germline, CDR1 is SGDLS, CDR2 YYNGEE. CDR3 size: 16 residues. The CDR3 DNA reads TGTGCCAGCAGCATCCGTGGGACTTCTGCCCCCTACGAGCAGTACTTC. Encoded protein: CASSIRGTSAPYEQYF.

The chain is built from TRBV10-3 and TRBJ2-6; the match to TRBD1 covers 11 bases. This CDR3 is built from 18 residues. Germline trimming cut 10 bases from V and 2 bases from J; bases unmatched to any gene: 13. Germline-derived CDR1 and CDR2 are ENHRY and SYGVKD. The CDR3 coding sequence is TGTGCCACTGGACAGGGGGCATGGCGGGGAGCTGGGGCCAACGTCCTGACTTTC. Translated: CATGQGAWRGAGANVLTF.

This clonotype was picked up a small number of times. The chain carries TRBV3-1 and TRBJ2-1, with D maybe TRBD2 (6 bases). This CDR3 comprises 16 residues. V gave up 0 bases and J gave up 6 bases, with 15 bases separating them. Germline CDR1 and CDR2: LGHDT and YNNKEL (reference sequence). DNA for the CDR3: TGTGCCAGCAGCCAAGATTACCCCGGGCGGGGCAATGAGCAGTTCTTC. Translating gives CASSQDYPGRGNEQFF.

Many counts were recorded for this clonotype. The chain combines TRBV29-1 with TRBJ2-1; 12 bases match TRBD1. CDR1 is SQVTM, CDR2 ANQGSEA, per germline. CDR3 length: 13 amino acids. V trimming: 7 bases; J trimming: 6 bases; junction bases outside the gene matches: 4. CDR3 coding DNA: TGCAGCGGGCGGGACAGGGGGCTCAATGAGCAGTTCTTC. It specifies CSGRDRGLNEQFF.

With regard to this clonotype: This may be a read error, as it is one base from a much larger clone. V gene TRBV7-2 combines with J gene TRBJ2-1, with TRBD2 identical over 10 bases. Germline trimming cut 1 base from V and 7 bases from J; bases unmatched to any gene: 7. This CDR3 is 16 amino acids long. The germline V gene has CDR1 SGHTA and CDR2 FQGNSA. This CDR3 reads CASSLVSSGGQNEQFF. The CDR3 nucleotides are TGTGCCAGCAGCTTAGTGTCTAGCGGGGGACAAAATGAGCAGTTCTTC.

There are many counts of this clonotype. V is TRBV6-6 and J is TRBJ2-6, with no clear D. The CDR3 has 15 amino acids. Germline V CDR1 and CDR2: MNHNY, SVGAGI (reference sequence). V was pared by 5 bases and J by 0 bases, with 8 bases between. CDR3 sequence: CASSHRTSGANVLTF. The CDR3 DNA sequence: TGTGCCAGCAGTCACCGTACCTCTGGGGCCAACGTCCTGACTTTC.

This clonotype has more than one count but fewer than ten. The junction shows a germline mismatch at one end, possibly a read error. The chain has TRBV7-3 and TRBJ2-3; 8 nucleotides agree with TRBD2. The CDR3 runs 14 residues. From germline, CDR1 is SGHTA and CDR2 FQGTGA. Written as DNA, the CDR3 is TGTGCCAGCAGCTTAATGCCGGCCAGCGGGGGCTCGCATTTT. This encodes CASSLMPASGGSHF.

The table lists this clonotype with a few counts. CDR3 protein: CASSLTLGLFYF. CDR3 nucleotide sequence: TGTGCCAGCAGTTTGACGCTGGGCCTTTTTTACTTC. The chain uses TRBV28 and TRBJ2-5; D not resolved. This CDR3 region has 12 residues. The V gene lost 3 bases and the J gene lost 14 bases, with 16 bases spanning the gap. From germline, CDR1 is MDHEN and CDR2 SYDVKM. Full variable domain (outside the CDR3, taken from reference TRBV28 and TRBJ2-5): DVKVTQSSRYLVKRTGEKVFLECVQDMDHENMFWYRQDPGLGLRLIYFSYDVKMKEKGDIPEGYSVSREKKERFSLILESASTNQTSMYLCASSLTLGLFYFGPGTRLLVL.

This clonotype appeared a few times. This sequence joins TRBV6-5 and TRBJ2-1, with D possibly matching TRBD1 (7 bases). This CDR3 has 15 residues. Germline V gene lookup returns CDR1 MNHEY and CDR2 SVGAGI. Deletions cut 5 bases from V and 7 bases from J, with 18 bases between. CDR3 coding DNA: TGTGCCAGCAGTCGACTTCAGGGGGGCGCTAATGAGCAGTTCTTC. Translating gives CASSRLQGGANEQFF.

In this sample, this clonotype turned up many times. The chain combines TRBV20-1 with TRBJ2-3; TRBD2 might be the D (6 bases). The V and J ends lost 3 bases and 1 base respectively, with 14 bases between them. CDR1 and CDR2 from the germline V gene are DFQATT and SNEGSKA (reference sequence). CDR3 length: 15 amino acids. The CDR3 loop is CSASGEETRTDTQYF. The DNA for the CDR3 is TGCAGTGCTAGCGGGGAGGAAACCCGCACAGATACGCAGTATTTT.

This clonotype has at least ten counts. The chain recombines TRBV29-1 with TRBJ2-7, with TRBD2 matching 7 bases. V lost 5 bases, J lost 6 bases, and 10 bases stayed unmatched. CDR3 length: 13 residues. The germline CDR1 and CDR2 sequences are SQVTM and ANQGSEA. DNA for the CDR3: TGCAGCGTTAAGAGCCGGGGGGTTTCCGAGCAGTACTTC. Encoded protein: CSVKSRGVSEQYF.

The rearrangement joins TRBV6-6 to TRBJ1-2; no definite D call. CDR1 and CDR2 from the germline V gene are MNHNY and SVGAGI (reference sequence). CDR3 length equals 16 residues. V lost 0 bases and J lost 0, with 11 bases in between. Here the CDR3 DNA reads TGTGCCAGCAGTTACTCGAGTGAACTTTCTAACTATGGCTACACCTTC. Translating it yields CASSYSSELSNYGYTF.

Many counts were recorded for this clonotype. The genes are TRBV6-1 and TRBJ2-7, with D tentatively TRBD1 (5 bases). The CDR3 consists of 12 residues. In germline, CDR1 is MNHNS, CDR2 SASEGT. Trimming removed 3 bases from V and 7 bases from J, with 10 bases in between. In nucleotides, the CDR3 is TGTGCCAGCAGTGAGGGCAGGGCGGAGCAGTACTTC. It encodes CASSEGRAEQYF.

This clonotype was recorded many times. The chain couples TRBV30 to TRBJ1-2, with D perhaps TRBD1 (5 bases). CDR1 is GTSNPN and CDR2 is SVGIG in the germline V gene (reference sequence). The V end was cut by 0 bases, the J end by 4 bases, with 12 bases between. This CDR3 is 14 amino acids long. This CDR3 is CAWSVGGGGYGYTF. The CDR3 nucleotides are TGTGCCTGGAGTGTGGGCGGGGGGGGCTATGGCTACACCTTC. Looking up the rest from reference TRBV30 and TRBJ1-2 gives the full variable domain: SQTIHQWPATLVQPVGSPLSLECTVEGTSNPNLYWYRQAAGRGLQLLFYSVGIGQISSEVPQNLSASRPQDRQFILSSKKLLLSDSGFYLCAWSVGGGGYGYTFGSGTRLTVV.